These T cell receptor beta chains were read from a single sample in a study of radiation and T cells in renal cell carcinoma. Clones were read by immunoSEQ multiplex PCR, and TCRdb kept only the in-frame ones, dropping some. The profile shows about 150,000 clones, about 88% of them singletons. The sequences come from blood, collected from a patient whose treatment included radiotherapy and nephrectomy. The receptors originated from a woman between 65 and 79 years old with renal cell carcinoma. CDR3s include the opening cysteine and the closing phenylalanine or tryptophan. A D gene is named only where the DNA matches it firmly. Clone sizes are given selectively: once, few, many, or a class where the clone is expanded.

size: few
V: TRBV30
J: TRBJ1-5
D: NA
CDR3: CAWTTGTGSNQPQHF
DNA: TGTGCCTGGACCACAGGTACAGGGAGTAATCAGCCCCAGCATTTT

size: NA
V: TRBV19
J: TRBJ1-2
D: TRBD1
CDR3: CASRLMTGGSYGYTF
DNA: TGTGCCAGTAGACTTATGACAGGGGGCAGCTATGGCTACACCTTC

size: once
V: TRBV29-1
J: TRBJ2-5
D: NA
CDR3: CSGGEQETQYF
DNA: TGCAGCGGGGGTGAGCAAGAGACCCAGTACTTC

size: NA
V: TRBV21-1
J: TRBJ2-1
D: NA
CDR3: CASSKGQEGSYNEQFF
DNA: TGTGCCAGCAGCAAAGGACAGGAGGGCTCCTATAATGAGCAGTTCTTC

size: once
V: TRBV29-1
J: TRBJ2-2
D: NA
CDR3: CSVTARGNTGELFF
DNA: TGCAGCGTGACGGCCAGGGGGAACACCGGGGAGCTGTTTTTT

size: NA
V: TRBV19
J: TRBJ1-1
D: NA
CDR3: CASSIDPGNTEAFF
DNA: TGTGCCAGTAGTATAGACCCCGGGAACACTGAAGCTTTCTTT

size: NA
V: TRBV7-2
J: TRBJ2-7
D: TRBD2
CDR3: CASSLIAGGEQYF
DNA: TGTGCCAGCAGCTTAATAGCGGGGGGGGAGCAGTACTTC

size: NA
V: TRBV19
J: TRBJ2-7
D: TRBD1
CDR3: CASSIDRVYPYEQYF
DNA: TGTGCCAGTAGTATCGACAGGGTATATCCCTACGAGCAGTACTTC

size: NA
V: TRBV30
J: TRBJ1-1
D: NA
CDR3: CAWSSLRGNTEAFF
DNA: TGTGCCTGGAGTTCGCTTAGGGGGAACACTGAAGCTTTCTTT

size: NA
V: TRBV30
J: TRBJ1-5
D: NA
CDR3: CAWSIEGSQPQHF
DNA: TGTGCCTGGAGTATTGAGGGAAGTCAGCCCCAGCATTTT